The 25 T cell receptor beta chains reported below all come from one sample, sequenced in a study of cytomegalovirus exposure and HLA in healthy donors. Some clones are missing from TCRdb's copy, which holds only in-frame ones; the method was immunoSEQ multiplex PCR. The sample has roughly 140,000 clones; about 86% are singletons. Sequencing input: PBMCs. The receptors originated from a woman aged 18-35 years in good health and CMV-seropositive.

This sequence joins TRBV4-1 and TRBJ2-3; the match to TRBD2 covers 14 bases. The J segment lost 4 bases and the V segment lost 4 bases, leaving 1 base of the junction unmatched. From germline, CDR1 is MGHRA and CDR2 YSYEKL. CDR3 size: 15 residues. The DNA of the CDR3 is TGCGCCAGCAGCCGACTAGCGGGGGGGCCAGATACGCAGTATTTT. This gives the protein CASSRLAGGPDTQYF.

The chain joins TRBV28 to TRBJ2-5; a weak D match, TRBD1 (5 bases). The CDR3 extends over 12 amino acids. Trimming took off 4 bases at V and 5 bases at J, with 8 bases between the two ends. In germline, CDR1 is MDHEN, CDR2 SYDVKM. The CDR3 bases are TGTGCCAGCAGTTCAGGGCGGGAGACCCAGTACTTC. It codes for CASSSGRETQYF.

V usage is TRBV4-3 and J usage is TRBJ2-3; 10 positions match TRBD2. Germline V gene data show CDR1 as LGHNA and CDR2 as YSLEER. V shed 4 bases and J 1 base; nucleotides not matched to a gene: 5. The CDR3 sequence is 16 residues long. CDR3 sequence: CASSLLTSGGTDTQYF. The DNA of the CDR3 is TGCGCCAGCAGCCTCCTTACTAGCGGGGGCACAGATACGCAGTATTTT.

The chain is built from TRBV30 and TRBJ1-2, with 8 bases lining up with TRBD1. CDR1 GTSNPN and CDR2 SVGIG come from the germline V gene (reference sequence). J lost 2 bases, V lost 5 bases, and 7 bases had no gene match. The CDR3 length is 14 residues. CDR3: CAWSRQGLNYGYTF. Written as DNA, the CDR3 is TGTGCCTGGTCACGACAGGGGCTAAACTATGGCTACACCTTC.

V usage is TRBV5-1 and J usage is TRBJ2-3; 8 bases align to TRBD1. The CDR3 has 15 amino acids. The germline gives CDR1 SGHRS, CDR2 YFSETQ. V dropped 4 bases and J dropped 4; count of bases not matched to a gene: 8. The CDR3 reads CASSPGQVLADTQYF. The CDR3 DNA follows: TGCGCCAGCAGCCCGGGACAGGTCCTCGCAGATACGCAGTATTTT. The complete variable domain, with remaining parts taken from reference TRBV5-1 and TRBJ2-3, reads KAGVTQTPRYLIKTRGQQVTLSCSPISGHRSVSWYQQTPGQGLQFLFEYFSETQRNKGNFPGRFSGRQFSNSRSEMNVSTLELGDSALYLCASSPGQVLADTQYFGPGTRLTVL.

The CDR3, as DNA: TGTGCCAGCAGTTTAATAAGACAGGGACGCGAGGCTTTCTTT. This encodes CASSLIRQGREAFF. V usage is TRBV27 and J usage is TRBJ1-1; the match to TRBD1 covers 7 bases. Germline assignment: CDR1 MNHEY and CDR2 SMNVEV (reference sequence). This CDR3 has 14 residues. The V and J ends lost 2 bases and 11 bases, in that order; junction bases with no gene match: 11.

This chain links TRBV14 with TRBJ2-3, with 7 bases matching TRBD1. V lost 1 base to trimming and J lost 9 bases; unmatched junction nucleotides: 4. This CDR3 region has 13 residues. The V gene's germline CDR1 is SGHDN and CDR2 FVKESK. CDR3 region: CASSQGAQGTQYF. CDR3 bases: TGTGCCAGCAGCCAAGGGGCACAGGGGACGCAGTATTTT.

The V and J genes are TRBV30 and TRBJ1-1; D is uncertain. The CDR3 length is 13 residues. Germline V CDR1 and CDR2: GTSNPN, SVGIG (reference sequence). Trimming shortened V by 5 bases and J by 7 bases, and 17 bases separated the two germline ends. CDR3 sequence: CAWDPQEWVEAFF. The CDR3 DNA reads TGTGCCTGGGATCCCCAGGAATGGGTTGAAGCTTTCTTT. Variable domain in full (rest from reference TRBV30 and TRBJ1-1): SQTIHQWPATLVQPVGSPLSLECTVEGTSNPNLYWYRQAAGRGLQLLFYSVGIGQISSEVPQNLSASRPQDRQFILSSKKLLLSDSGFYLCAWDPQEWVEAFFGQGTRLTVV.

The rearrangement uses TRBV19 and TRBJ1-3; D is uncertain. V was pared by 9 bases and J by 0 bases, with 9 bases between. Germline CDR1 LNHDA, CDR2 SQIVND (reference sequence). The CDR3 length is 13 residues. The DNA for the CDR3 is TGTGCCAGCAGATTTTTCTCTGGAAACACCATATATTTT. Translation: CASRFFSGNTIYF.

The rearrangement uses TRBV2 and TRBJ2-3; a weak D match, TRBD1 (6 bases). The CDR3 has 15 residues. Germline V gene lookup returns CDR1 SNHLY and CDR2 FYNNEI. V gave up 1 base and J gave up 0 bases, with 8 bases separating them. As DNA, the CDR3 is TGTGCCAGCAGTGAAGGGCAGGGGAGCACAGATACGCAGTATTTT. It is translated as CASSEGQGSTDTQYF.

The gene calls are TRBV6-1 and TRBJ2-3; TRBD1 aligns across 7 bases. Germline trimming cut 7 bases from V and 12 bases from J; bases unmatched to any gene: 19. Germline V gene lookup returns CDR1 MNHNS and CDR2 SASEGT. The CDR3 loop spans 15 amino acids. The CDR3 coding sequence is TGTGCCAGCAATCACAGGGGATCCCAACCCTTAGACCAGTATTTT. Translating it yields CASNHRGSQPLDQYF.

The chain has TRBV6-6 and TRBJ1-1, with D perhaps TRBD1 (5 bases). Trimming took off 5 bases at V and 4 bases at J, with 14 bases between the two ends. CDR1 and CDR2 from the germline V gene are MNHNY and SVGAGI (reference sequence). The CDR3 has 14 amino acids. Here the CDR3 DNA reads TGTGCCAGCAGTCCCCGGGTGGGGGGCACTGAAGCTTTCTTT. It is translated as CASSPRVGGTEAFF.

The chain carries TRBV6-5 and TRBJ2-1; D is perhaps TRBD2 (6 bases). Germline V gene data show CDR1 as MNHEY and CDR2 as SVGAGI. The V end was cut by 0 bases, the J end by 6 bases, with 12 bases between. The CDR3 has 15 amino acids. The CDR3 sequence: CASSYSRVAANEQFF. The CDR3, as DNA: TGTGCCAGCAGTTACTCGAGGGTAGCGGCCAATGAGCAGTTCTTC.

V is TRBV11-1 and J is TRBJ2-1, with TRBD1 matching over 7 bases. V trimming: 1 base; J trimming: 5 bases; junction bases outside the gene matches: 14. The CDR3 has 18 residues. Per the germline V gene, CDR1 is SGHAT and CDR2 is FQDESV (reference sequence). In nucleotides, the CDR3 is TGTGCCAGCAGCTTAGTAATGGTGGGACAGCAGCTTCACAATGAGCAGTTCTTC. The encoded protein is CASSLVMVGQQLHNEQFF.

This clone showed up just once. This chain uses TRBV5-6 with TRBJ2-2; 7 positions agree with TRBD1. The CDR3 runs to 15 residues. The junction had 9 bases not matched to a gene; V was cut back by 2 bases and J by 8 bases. Germline V gene sequence: CDR1 SGHDT, CDR2 YYEEEE. The CDR3 region is CASSLRTGWGGELFF. The CDR3 DNA follows: TGTGCCAGCAGCTTAAGGACAGGCTGGGGAGGGGAGCTGTTTTTT.

The gene calls are TRBV2 and TRBJ2-2, with TRBD1 matching 8 bases. Trimming removed 1 base from V and 8 bases from J; junction bases left unmatched: 15. Germline values: CDR1 SNHLY, CDR2 FYNNEI. This CDR3 has 18 amino acids. In DNA form, the CDR3 reads TGTGCCAGCAGTGAAGGAAGAGGACAGGGCGAACGTACTGGGGAGCTGTTTTTT. It encodes CASSEGRGQGERTGELFF.

This chain connects TRBV27 to TRBJ2-5; D may be TRBD2 (6 bases). CDR1 is MNHEY, CDR2 SMNVEV, per germline (reference sequence). This CDR3 has 15 residues. The V end lost 8 bases, the J end lost 7 bases, and 23 bases lay between the germline ends. The CDR3 region is CASVQSGPLGGTQYF. The CDR3 DNA sequence: TGTGCCAGCGTTCAAAGCGGGCCTCTTGGTGGGACCCAGTACTTC.

V is TRBV28 and J is TRBJ2-7, with TRBD2 matching 10 bases. The CDR3 runs 20 residues. The V gene's germline CDR1 is MDHEN and CDR2 SYDVKM. After removal of 2 bases from V and 3 bases from J, the junction contained 19 bases not matched to a gene. This chain's CDR3 is CASSLSWASGSPGSLYEQYF. The CDR3 nucleotides read TGTGCCAGCAGTTTAAGTTGGGCTAGCGGGAGCCCCGGGTCCCTCTACGAGCAGTACTTC.

The chain combines TRBV5-1 with TRBJ1-6; 10 nucleotides align to TRBD1. V trimming: 1 base; J trimming: 8 bases; junction bases outside the gene matches: 9. CDR3 length equals 17 residues. The germline V gene has CDR1 SGHRS and CDR2 YFSETQ. The CDR3 here is CASSLFVVGTGDSPLHF. The CDR3 nucleotides are TGCGCCAGCAGCTTGTTTGTTGTCGGGACAGGGGATTCACCCCTCCACTTT.

This sequence joins TRBV4-1 and TRBJ2-3, with 10 bases lining up with TRBD2. Germline V CDR1 and CDR2: MGHRA, YSYEKL. V shed 4 bases and J 5 bases; nucleotides not matched to a gene: 6. The CDR3 spans 15 residues. The chain's CDR3 is CASSPSGGRGDTQYF. The CDR3 region has the DNA TGCGCCAGCAGCCCTAGCGGGGGTCGCGGAGATACGCAGTATTTT.

The V call is TRBV27, the J call TRBJ2-3; 9 bases line up with TRBD2. Germline V gene data show CDR1 as MNHEY and CDR2 as SMNVEV (reference sequence). The CDR3 contains 15 residues. Trimming took 3 bases from V and 2 from J; bases not matched to a gene: 3. The CDR3 region is CASSFRTSATDTQYF. The CDR3 nucleotides read TGTGCCAGCAGTTTTAGGACTAGCGCCACAGATACGCAGTATTTT.

This chain uses TRBV6-5 with TRBJ2-7; the D is unclear. In germline, CDR1 is MNHEY, CDR2 SVGAGI. The CDR3 loop spans 10 amino acids. Between the trimmed V and J ends, which lost 6 bases and 3 bases, there was a span of 3 bases. The CDR3 sequence: CASRHYEQYF. The CDR3 bases are TGTGCCAGCAGACACTACGAGCAGTACTTC.

This chain connects TRBV2 to TRBJ2-5, with D perhaps matching TRBD2 (5 bases). V was trimmed by 8 bases and J by 5 bases, leaving 21 bases between them. CDR3 length: 15 residues. The germline V gene has CDR1 SNHLY and CDR2 FYNNEI. The CDR3 bases are TGTGCCAGCCTCCTGACCGCGGGTAGCCAGGAGACCCAGTACTTC. Its translation is CASLLTAGSQETQYF.

The chain carries TRBV19 and TRBJ1-5, with D perhaps TRBD1 (6 bases). Germline V gives CDR1 LNHDA, CDR2 SQIVND (reference sequence). The CDR3 spans 14 residues. V lost 5 bases to trimming and J lost 5 bases, with 13 bases between them. The CDR3 loop is CASSLRGIDQPQHF. The CDR3, as DNA: TGTGCCAGTAGTCTTAGGGGGATCGATCAGCCCCAGCATTTT.

This clone was observed once. The chain recombines TRBV5-1 with TRBJ2-2; possibly TRBD1 for D (6 bases). Between the trimmed V and J ends, which lost 2 bases and 3 bases, there was a span of 14 bases. Germline V gene data show CDR1 as SGHRS and CDR2 as YFSETQ. This CDR3 spans 16 amino acids. The CDR3 is CASSLNQGSDTGELFF. The DNA of the CDR3 is TGCGCCAGCAGCTTAAATCAGGGGAGTGACACCGGGGAGCTGTTTTTT.